A single sample is the source of the 7 T cell receptor beta chains below, sequenced in a study of T cell repertoires in cytomegalovirus infection. In TCRdb, the reads were re-called with MiXCR into one record per CDR3 protein. The table has fewer than 400,000 distinct CDR3 sequences, around a sixth seen once. Sequenced material: PBMCs. The receptors were sampled from a human donor in good health (CMV status not recorded). Some clones in this sample may be carry-over from other donors' samples.

This clonotype was counted at least ten times. The rearrangement uses TRBV7-6 and TRBJ1-4; weak D call: TRBD1 (5 bases). CDR1 is SGHVS and CDR2 is FNYEAQ in the germline V gene. The V end lost 3 bases, the J end lost 0 bases, and 8 bases lay between the germline ends. The CDR3 totals 15 residues. CDR3 region: CASSLGVSTNEKLFF. In DNA, the CDR3 is TGTGCCAGCAGCTTGGGGGTTTCAACTAATGAAAAACTGTTTTTT. Using reference TRBV7-6 and TRBJ1-4 for the parts outside the CDR3, the full variable domain is GAGVSQSPRYKVTKRGQDVALRCDPISGHVSLYWYRQALGQGPEFLTYFNYEAQQDKSGLPNDRFSAERPEGSISTLTIQRTEQRDSAMYRCASSLGVSTNEKLFFGSGTQLSVL.

The chain employs TRBV10-1 and TRBJ2-1; 13 bases agree with TRBD2. Per the germline V gene, CDR1 is WNHNN and CDR2 is SYGVQD (reference sequence). The CDR3 is 15 amino acids. The V and J ends lost 4 bases and 7 bases, in that order; junction bases with no gene match: 4. CDR3 protein: CASSGGTSGKNEQFF. The DNA of the CDR3 is TGCGCCAGCAGTGGAGGGACTAGCGGGAAGAATGAGCAGTTCTTC.

The chain is built from TRBV5-5 and TRBJ2-3; D might be TRBD2 (7 bases). Germline assignment: CDR1 SGHKS and CDR2 YYEKEE (reference sequence). V was shortened by 4 bases and J by 3 bases, with 15 bases between the two germline ends. This CDR3 is 15 amino acids long. As DNA, the CDR3 is TGTGCCAGCAGCCCGCGGGGGCGCAAGACAGATACGCAGTATTTT. Amino acid sequence: CASSPRGRKTDTQYF.

This chain joins TRBV20-1 and TRBJ1-1, with TRBD1 matching 7 bases. Germline V lookup: CDR1 DFQATT, CDR2 SNEGSKA (reference sequence). The CDR3 is 17 amino acids. Losses at the gene ends were 0 bases for V and 0 bases for J; bases not matched to a gene: 10. CDR3 coding DNA: TGCAGTGCTAGAGAATTGGTACAGGGGTTCATGAACACTGAAGCTTTCTTT. Amino acid sequence: CSARELVQGFMNTEAFF.

Remarks on this clonotype: A clone one base away is much larger, so this may be a read error. This rearrangement joins TRBV7-6 to TRBJ2-7; D perhaps matches TRBD2 (5 bases). CDR1 and CDR2 (germline): SGHVS, FNYEAQ. There are 14 residues in the CDR3. The V end lost 2 bases, the J end lost 4 bases, and 12 bases lay between the germline ends. CDR3 protein: CASSLRGSAYEQYF. The DNA of the CDR3 is TGTGCCAGCAGCTTAAGAGGGAGTGCTTACGAGCAGTACTTC.

The genes are TRBV28 and TRBJ1-1; a possible D gene is TRBD1 (6 bases). V lost 1 base and J 4 bases, leaving 13 bases between the germline ends. Germline assignment: CDR1 MDHEN and CDR2 SYDVKM. This CDR3 comprises 15 residues. The CDR3 protein is CASSLLGLGATEAFF. CDR3 coding DNA: TGTGCCAGCAGTTTATTAGGGTTGGGGGCCACTGAAGCTTTCTTT.

The chain couples TRBV11-3 to TRBJ1-6; D unresolved. The CDR3 has 13 amino acids. Germline V CDR1 and CDR2: SGHNT, YENEEA. The germline V and J ends were trimmed by 1 base and 8 bases, with 6 bases remaining between them. In DNA form, the CDR3 reads TGTGCCAGCAGCTTAGCTGTGGATTCACCCCTCCACTTT. Its translation is CASSLAVDSPLHF.